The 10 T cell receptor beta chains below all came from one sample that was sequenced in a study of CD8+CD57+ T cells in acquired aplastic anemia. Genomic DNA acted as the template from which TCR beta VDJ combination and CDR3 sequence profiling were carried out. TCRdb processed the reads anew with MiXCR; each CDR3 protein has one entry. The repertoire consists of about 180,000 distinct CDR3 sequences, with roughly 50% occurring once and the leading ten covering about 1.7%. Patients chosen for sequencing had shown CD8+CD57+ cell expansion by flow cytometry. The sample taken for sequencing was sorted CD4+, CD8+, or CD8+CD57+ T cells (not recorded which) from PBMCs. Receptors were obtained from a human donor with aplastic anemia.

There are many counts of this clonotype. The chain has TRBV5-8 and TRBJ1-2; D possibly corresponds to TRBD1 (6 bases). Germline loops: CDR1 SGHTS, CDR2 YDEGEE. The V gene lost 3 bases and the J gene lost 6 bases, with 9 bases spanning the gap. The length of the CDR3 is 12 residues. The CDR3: CASSYNRDGYTF. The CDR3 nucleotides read TGTGCCAGCAGCTACAACAGGGATGGCTACACCTTC. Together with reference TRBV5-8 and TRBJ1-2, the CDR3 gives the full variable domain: EAGVTQSPTHLIKTRGQQATLRCSPISGHTSVYWYQQALGLGLQFLLWYDEGEERNRGNFPPRFSGRQFPNYSSELNVNALELEDSALYLCASSYNRDGYTFGSGTRLTVV.

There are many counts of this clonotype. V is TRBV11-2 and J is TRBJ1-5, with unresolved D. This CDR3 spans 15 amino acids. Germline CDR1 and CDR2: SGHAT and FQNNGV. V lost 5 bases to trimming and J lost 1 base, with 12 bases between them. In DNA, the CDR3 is TGTGCCAGCAGCCATCCTACGGAGAGCAATCAGCCCCAGCATTTT. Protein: CASSHPTESNQPQHF.

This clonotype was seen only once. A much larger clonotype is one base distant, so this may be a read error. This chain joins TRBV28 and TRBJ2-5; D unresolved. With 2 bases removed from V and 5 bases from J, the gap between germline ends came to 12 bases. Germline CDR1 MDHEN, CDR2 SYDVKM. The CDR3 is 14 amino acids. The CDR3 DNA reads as TGTGCCAGCAGTTTACCGGCGGAAGGGGAGACCCAGTACTTC. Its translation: CASSLPAEGETQYF.

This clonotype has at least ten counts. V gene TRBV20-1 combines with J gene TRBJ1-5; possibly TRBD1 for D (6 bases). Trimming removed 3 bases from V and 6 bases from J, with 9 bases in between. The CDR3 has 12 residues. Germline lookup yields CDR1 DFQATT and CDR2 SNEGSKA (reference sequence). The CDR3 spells CSARGAGQPQHF. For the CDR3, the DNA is TGCAGTGCTAGGGGGGCAGGTCAGCCCCAGCATTTT.

CDR3 in DNA: TGTGCCAGCAGCTTAGTGACCGGACTAGCCGTGACAGATACGCAGTATTTT. As protein: CASSLVTGLAVTDTQYF. The V gene is TRBV11-2, the J gene TRBJ2-3; 8 nucleotides agree with TRBD2. The CDR3 runs 17 residues. The junction had 9 bases not matched to a gene; V was cut back by 1 base and J by 3 bases. CDR1 is SGHAT and CDR2 is FQNNGV in the germline V gene.

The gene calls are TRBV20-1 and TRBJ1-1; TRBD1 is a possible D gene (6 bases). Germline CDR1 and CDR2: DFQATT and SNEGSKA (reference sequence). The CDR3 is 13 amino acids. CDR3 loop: CSQRTDMNTEAFF. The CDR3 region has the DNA TGCAGCCAGCGGACAGACATGAACACTGAAGCTTTCTTT.

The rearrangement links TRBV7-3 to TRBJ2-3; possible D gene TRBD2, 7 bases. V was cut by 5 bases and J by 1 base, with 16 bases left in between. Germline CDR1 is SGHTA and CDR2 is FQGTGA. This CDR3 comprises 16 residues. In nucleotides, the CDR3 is TGTGCCAGCAGCCCCGGTGGGGGGGGGCGCACAGATACGCAGTATTTT. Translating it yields CASSPGGGGRTDTQYF.

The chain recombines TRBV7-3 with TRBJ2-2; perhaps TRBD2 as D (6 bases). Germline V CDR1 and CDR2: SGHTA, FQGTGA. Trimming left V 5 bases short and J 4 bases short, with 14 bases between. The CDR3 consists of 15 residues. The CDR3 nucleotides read TGTGCCAGCAGCCAGGGACTGGGGGGCACCGGGGAGCTGTTTTTT. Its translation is CASSQGLGGTGELFF. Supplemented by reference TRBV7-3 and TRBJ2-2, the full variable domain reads GAGVSQTPSNKVTEKGKYVELRCDPISGHTALYWYRQSLGQGPEFLIYFQGTGAADDSGLPNDRFFAVRPEGSVSTLKIQRTERGDSAVYLCASSQGLGGTGELFFGEGSRLTVL.

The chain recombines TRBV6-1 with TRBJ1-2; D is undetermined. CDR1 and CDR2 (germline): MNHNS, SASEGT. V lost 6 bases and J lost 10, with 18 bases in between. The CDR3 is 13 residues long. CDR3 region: CASRDPPSGDYTF. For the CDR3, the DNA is TGTGCCAGCAGAGACCCCCCCAGCGGGGACTACACCTTC.

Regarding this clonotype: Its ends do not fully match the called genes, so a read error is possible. CDR3 amino acids: CASIQSAAQGTQYF. CDR3 DNA: TGCGCCAGTATACAATCAGCAGCCCAAGGGACCCAGTACTTC. The gene calls are TRBV5-1 and TRBJ2-5; no definite D call. The length of the CDR3 is 14 residues. The germline V gene encodes CDR1 SGHRS and CDR2 YFSETQ.